These 14 T cell receptor beta chains originate from one sample sequenced in a study of cytomegalovirus exposure and HLA in healthy donors. Researchers ran the PCR with 60 Vbeta and 13 Jbeta primers. Produced via immunoSEQ multiplex PCR; TCRdb's table is partial and in-frame only. The sample has tens of thousands of clones; around 75% are singletons. The sample taken for sequencing was PBMCs. The receptors stem from a woman aged 40 to 55 in good health and CMV-seropositive.

There are a few counts of this clone. This sequence joins TRBV4-1 and TRBJ2-7; 7 positions match TRBD1. Germline CDR1 reads MGHRA; CDR2 reads YSYEKL. The CDR3 totals 15 residues. V trimming: 3 bases; J trimming: 2 bases; junction bases outside the gene matches: 7. CDR3 DNA sequence: TGCGCCAGCAGCCAGTCCCCGGGACAGCCCTACGAGCAGTACTTC. Translating it yields CASSQSPGQPYEQYF.

The chain has TRBV14 and TRBJ2-3; maybe TRBD1 (6 bases). The CDR3 runs 15 residues. Trimming took off 1 base at V and 8 bases at J, with 16 bases between the two ends. In germline, CDR1 is SGHDN, CDR2 FVKESK. CDR3 region: CASSQVGTTGFTQYF. As DNA, the CDR3 is TGTGCCAGCAGCCAAGTAGGGACGACAGGTTTTACGCAGTATTTT.

The chain combines TRBV13 with TRBJ2-3; maybe TRBD1 (6 bases). Trimming removed 0 bases at V and 2 bases at J, with 9 bases between. The CDR3 length is 15 residues. Germline-derived CDR1 and CDR2 are PRHDT and FYEKMQ (reference sequence). CDR3 residues: CASSLGQGPTDTQYF. CDR3 nucleotide sequence: TGTGCCAGCAGCTTAGGACAGGGACCCACAGATACGCAGTATTTT. The entire variable domain, with the rest obtained from reference TRBV13 and TRBJ2-3, is as follows: AAGVIQSPRHLIKEKRETATLKCYPIPRHDTVYWYQQGPGQDPQFLISFYEKMQSDKGSIPDRFSAQQFSDYHSELNMSSLELGDSALYFCASSLGQGPTDTQYFGPGTRLTVL.

The CDR3 DNA is TGTGCCAGCAGCCTCAGGGGGAGGACTGAAGCTTTCTTT. This sequence encodes CASSLRGRTEAFF. The chain recombines TRBV27 with TRBJ1-1, with 7 bases matching TRBD1. V dropped 6 bases and J dropped 5; count of bases not matched to a gene: 6. Germline CDR1 MNHEY, CDR2 SMNVEV (reference sequence). The CDR3 length is 13 residues.

The rearrangement joins TRBV29-1 to TRBJ2-7, with D possibly being TRBD2 (5 bases). The CDR3 has 13 amino acids. V gave up 2 bases and J gave up 1 base, with 9 bases separating them. Germline values: CDR1 SQVTM, CDR2 ANQGSEA. CDR3 sequence reads: CSVEFGGSYEQYF. The CDR3 coding sequence is TGCAGCGTTGAATTCGGCGGGTCCTACGAGCAGTACTTC.

The chain links TRBV5-6 to TRBJ2-2; D possibly corresponds to TRBD2 (5 bases). V was clipped by 2 bases and J by 0 bases, with 11 bases between them. Germline CDR1 reads SGHDT; CDR2 reads YYEEEE. This CDR3 is 16 amino acids long. CDR3 region: CASSLSGKTNTGELFF. In DNA, the CDR3 is TGTGCCAGCAGCTTATCGGGGAAGACGAACACCGGGGAGCTGTTTTTT.

This chain's CDR3 is CASRSGTNTDTQYF. DNA for the CDR3: TGTGCCAGCAGGTCCGGGACTAACACAGATACGCAGTATTTT. This rearrangement joins TRBV7-2 to TRBJ2-3, with TRBD2 identical over 7 bases. Losses at the gene ends were 6 bases for V and 2 bases for J; bases not matched to a gene: 5. From germline, CDR1 is SGHTA and CDR2 FQGNSA. This CDR3 is built from 14 residues.

The J gene is TRBJ2-7, the V gene TRBV6-1; unclear D gene. CDR1 MNHNS and CDR2 SASEGT come from the germline V gene. Deletions cut 6 bases from V and 7 bases from J, with 7 bases between. This CDR3 is built from 10 residues. CDR3 coding DNA: TGTGCCAGCAGACGAGGAGAGCAGTACTTC. Translation gives CASRRGEQYF.

This clone was found a few times. The rearrangement joins TRBV5-8 to TRBJ1-2; 9 positions match TRBD1. The CDR3 loop spans 14 amino acids. The V segment lost 2 bases and the J segment 7 bases; nucleotides outside the gene matches: 6. Germline V CDR1 and CDR2: SGHTS, YDEGEE. Here the CDR3 DNA reads TGTGCCAGCAGCTTAATGGGACAGGGAACTGGCTACACCTTC. This encodes CASSLMGQGTGYTF. The whole variable domain, remainder taken from reference TRBV5-8 and TRBJ1-2, is EAGVTQSPTHLIKTRGQQATLRCSPISGHTSVYWYQQALGLGLQFLLWYDEGEERNRGNFPPRFSGRQFPNYSSELNVNALELEDSALYLCASSLMGQGTGYTFGSGTRLTVV.

V and J are TRBV7-2 and TRBJ1-5; D remains unclear. V lost 1 base to trimming and J lost 7 bases, with 11 bases between them. The CDR3 spans 14 residues. Germline assignment: CDR1 SGHTA and CDR2 FQGNSA. CDR3 nucleotide sequence: TGTGCCAGCAGCTTAGATTCAAAAGCCCAGCCCCAGCATTTT. This sequence encodes CASSLDSKAQPQHF. The whole variable domain, remainder taken from reference TRBV7-2 and TRBJ1-5, is GAGVSQSPSNKVTEKGKDVELRCDPISGHTALYWYRQSLGQGLEFLIYFQGNSAPDKSGLPSDRFSAERTGGSVSTLTIQRTQQEDSAVYLCASSLDSKAQPQHFGDGTRLSIL.

This chain links TRBV7-8 with TRBJ1-4; tentatively, D is TRBD1 (5 bases). The CDR3 runs to 12 residues. Trimming stripped 0 bases from V and 12 bases from J, with 8 bases between. The germline gives CDR1 SGHVS, CDR2 FQNEAQ. The CDR3: CASSLAGGELFF. CDR3 nucleotide sequence: TGTGCCAGCAGCTTAGCGGGGGGAGAACTGTTTTTT.

V gene TRBV30 combines with J gene TRBJ1-2, with 9 bases identical to TRBD1. Trimming cost V 5 bases and J 0 bases; bases outside gene matches: 10. This CDR3 contains 16 residues. Germline CDR1 and CDR2: GTSNPN and SVGIG (reference sequence). The CDR3 protein is CAWGQGTGITNYGYTF. The CDR3 nucleotides read TGTGCCTGGGGCCAGGGGACAGGGATAACTAACTATGGCTACACCTTC.

This clone appeared a single time. The chain carries TRBV15 and TRBJ1-2, with a tentative D call TRBD1 (6 bases). V was trimmed by 1 base and J by 4 bases, leaving 10 bases between them. The germline V gene encodes CDR1 LNHNV and CDR2 YYDKDF (reference sequence). The CDR3 length is 14 residues. This chain's CDR3 is CATSRGLGAYGYTF. CDR3 nucleotides: TGTGCCACCAGCAGAGGATTGGGGGCCTATGGCTACACCTTC.

The rearrangement joins TRBV2 to TRBJ2-7, with TRBD1 matching 11 bases. The V segment lost 2 bases and the J segment 5 bases; nucleotides outside the gene matches: 8. The CDR3 length is 16 residues. Germline CDR1 SNHLY, CDR2 FYNNEI. For the CDR3, the DNA is TGTGCCAGCAGTGAACCCGGACAGGGGGCTAGGAACGAGCAGTACTTC. Translating it yields CASSEPGQGARNEQYF.